The 22 T cell receptor beta chains reported below all come from one sample, sequenced in a study of cytomegalovirus exposure and HLA in healthy donors. PCR primers comprised 60 Vbeta and 13 Jbeta primers. The repertoire was sequenced with immunoSEQ multiplex PCR; TCRdb's copy has only in-frame clones and lacks some. The sample lists over 85,000 clones; 75% to 80% were seen once. Sequenced input: PBMCs. These receptor sequences come from a male donor in good health and CMV-seropositive.

This clone has just one count. This chain connects TRBV30 to TRBJ1-5; tentatively, D is TRBD1 (5 bases). The V gene lost 0 bases and the J gene lost 8 bases, with 11 bases spanning the gap. The length of the CDR3 is 13 residues. Germline V gene sequence: CDR1 GTSNPN, CDR2 SVGIG (reference sequence). The CDR3 reads CAWSVQGREPQHF. CDR3 in DNA: TGTGCCTGGAGTGTGCAGGGTAGGGAGCCCCAGCATTTT.

This rearrangement joins TRBV19 to TRBJ1-1; weak D call: TRBD1 (5 bases). Germline assignment: CDR1 LNHDA and CDR2 SQIVND (reference sequence). CDR3 length: 14 amino acids. The V gene lost 5 bases and the J gene lost 6 bases, with 16 bases spanning the gap. The CDR3 region is CASSFLDSNPEAFF. The CDR3, as DNA: TGTGCCAGTAGTTTTTTAGACAGTAACCCTGAAGCTTTCTTT.

CDR3 DNA sequence: TGTGCCAGCAGCTTGAGCGGGAGTTACAATGAGCAGTTCTTC. It yields the protein CASSLSGSYNEQFF. This rearrangement joins TRBV7-2 to TRBJ2-1; the match to TRBD2 covers 8 bases. Unmatched junction bases numbered 2, after V lost 3 bases and J lost 4 bases. This CDR3 region has 14 residues. Germline loops: CDR1 SGHTA, CDR2 FQGNSA.

The chain employs TRBV19 and TRBJ2-3; TRBD2 aligns across 9 bases. Germline V gene data show CDR1 as LNHDA and CDR2 as SQIVND (reference sequence). This CDR3 region has 16 residues. V was pared by 4 bases and J by 0 bases, with 5 bases of the junction left unmatched. CDR3: CASSKASGTSTDTQYF. CDR3 coding DNA: TGTGCCAGTAGTAAGGCTAGCGGGACTAGCACAGATACGCAGTATTTT. Filled out from reference TRBV19 and TRBJ2-3, the complete variable domain reads DGGITQSPKYLFRKEGQNVTLSCEQNLNHDAMYWYRQDPGQGLRLIYYSQIVNDFQKGDIAEGYSVSREKKESFPLTVTSAQKNPTAFYLCASSKASGTSTDTQYFGPGTRLTVL.

Comment on this clone: Its ends do not fully match the called genes, so a read error is possible. The chain links TRBV7-9 to TRBJ2-2; TRBD2 agrees at 10 bases. The CDR3 runs 19 residues. CDR1 and CDR2 from the germline V gene are SEHNR and FQNEAQ (reference sequence). CDR3 protein: CSSSLPVGASGSGTGELFF. In DNA form, the CDR3 reads TGTTCCAGCAGCCTACCCGTTGGGGCTAGCGGGAGTGGTACCGGGGAGCTGTTTTTT.

V and J are TRBV30 and TRBJ1-1; TRBD1 matches 7 bases. V lost 5 bases to trimming and J lost 2 bases; unmatched junction nucleotides: 2. Germline V gene sequence: CDR1 GTSNPN, CDR2 SVGIG (reference sequence). The CDR3 is 12 residues long. The CDR3 here is CAWGQVNTEAFF. In nucleotides, the CDR3 is TGTGCCTGGGGACAGGTCAACACTGAAGCTTTCTTT. Combining the CDR3 with reference TRBV30 and TRBJ1-1 gives the whole variable domain SQTIHQWPATLVQPVGSPLSLECTVEGTSNPNLYWYRQAAGRGLQLLFYSVGIGQISSEVPQNLSASRPQDRQFILSSKKLLLSDSGFYLCAWGQVNTEAFFGQGTRLTVV.

The chain links TRBV18 to TRBJ1-4; the match to TRBD1 covers 7 bases. V shed 5 bases and J 7 bases; nucleotides not matched to a gene: 10. Germline values: CDR1 KGHSH, CDR2 LQKENI. This CDR3 region has 15 residues. CDR3: CASSSGQAPGEKLFF. CDR3 bases: TGTGCCAGCTCATCCGGACAGGCACCCGGTGAAAAACTGTTTTTT.

This clone has only a few counts. This sequence joins TRBV7-2 and TRBJ1-1; 8 bases fit TRBD1. After removal of 0 bases from V and 3 bases from J, the junction contained 6 bases not matched to a gene. CDR3 length: 16 amino acids. Germline V CDR1 and CDR2: SGHTA, FQGNSA. The CDR3 nucleotides read TGTGCCAGCAGCTTAGCTTCGGGACAGGTTTACACTGAAGCTTTCTTT. Translated: CASSLASGQVYTEAFF.

This sequence joins TRBV7-9 and TRBJ1-6, with a weak D call TRBD1 (6 bases). CDR1 is SEHNR and CDR2 is FQNEAQ in the germline V gene (reference sequence). This CDR3 contains 15 residues. With 11 bases removed from V and 10 bases from J, the gap between germline ends came to 24 bases. The CDR3 DNA is TGTGCCGGCGGGGGGCAGGGATCAGGCGAATCACCCCTCCACTTT. It encodes CAGGGQGSGESPLHF.

V is TRBV28 and J is TRBJ1-2, with D tentatively TRBD1 (6 bases). Between the trimmed V and J ends, which lost 7 bases and 6 bases, there was a span of 15 bases. The CDR3 sequence is 13 residues long. Germline CDR1 is MDHEN and CDR2 is SYDVKM. The CDR3 is CASIGQPVDGYTF. CDR3 DNA sequence: TGTGCCAGCATCGGACAGCCCGTCGATGGCTACACCTTC.

The chain uses TRBV6-5 and TRBJ1-3, with D unresolved. V lost 4 bases and J 7 bases, leaving 14 bases between the germline ends. This CDR3 is 14 amino acids long. Looked up from germline, CDR1 is MNHEY and CDR2 is SVGAGI. The CDR3 loop is CASSSWTRANTIYF. In DNA, the CDR3 is TGTGCCAGCAGTTCCTGGACTAGGGCGAACACCATATATTTT.

This rearrangement joins TRBV9 to TRBJ2-6; TRBD1 matches 8 bases. This CDR3 contains 15 residues. V was clipped by 6 bases and J by 0 bases; unmatched bases: 2. From germline, CDR1 is SGDLS and CDR2 YYNGEE. CDR3 protein: CASNRGDSGANVLTF. The CDR3, as DNA: TGTGCCAGCAACAGGGGGGACTCTGGGGCCAACGTCCTGACTTTC. Looking up the rest from reference TRBV9 and TRBJ2-6 gives the full variable domain: DSGVTQTPKHLITATGQRVTLRCSPRSGDLSVYWYQQSLDQGLQFLIQYYNGEERAKGNILERFSAQQFPDLHSELNLSSLELGDSALYFCASNRGDSGANVLTFGAGSRLTVL.

In the case of this clone: Other DNA sequences in this specimen translate into the identical CDR3. The chain couples TRBV19 to TRBJ2-7, with D possibly being TRBD2 (6 bases). This CDR3 is built from 13 residues. Germline CDR1 is LNHDA and CDR2 is SQIVND (reference sequence). V was clipped by 5 bases and J by 1 base, with 9 bases between them. The CDR3 spells CASSAGSSYEQYF. In DNA form, the CDR3 reads TGTGCCAGTAGTGCCGGGAGTTCCTACGAGCAGTACTTC.

The chain employs TRBV29-1 and TRBJ2-2, with 7 positions matching TRBD2. With V trimmed by 4 bases and J by 1 base, 3 bases remained unmatched. The CDR3 runs 14 residues. Per the germline V gene, CDR1 is SQVTM and CDR2 is ANQGSEA. As DNA, the CDR3 is TGCAGCGTTGTATCGGGGGGGAACACCGGGGAGCTGTTTTTT. Translating gives CSVVSGGNTGELFF.

This clone has only a few counts. This rearrangement joins TRBV28 to TRBJ1-1, with D perhaps matching TRBD1 (5 bases). The V end lost 4 bases, the J end lost 0 bases, and 18 bases lay between the germline ends. The CDR3 consists of 17 residues. Germline CDR1 and CDR2: MDHEN and SYDVKM. This CDR3 reads CASSSAGGVIVNTEAFF. For the CDR3, the DNA is TGTGCCAGCAGTTCCGCCGGGGGGGTTATCGTGAACACTGAAGCTTTCTTT.

This chain uses TRBV7-9 with TRBJ2-1, with 10 bases lining up with TRBD2. CDR3 length: 17 residues. Unmatched junction bases numbered 13, after V lost 4 bases and J lost 7 bases. Germline V gene data show CDR1 as SEHNR and CDR2 as FQNEAQ (reference sequence). The CDR3 here is CASSSIGTAGGWNEQFF. The CDR3 coding sequence is TGTGCCAGCAGCTCGATCGGAACAGCGGGAGGGTGGAATGAGCAGTTCTTC.

This rearrangement joins TRBV9 to TRBJ2-7, with D possibly matching TRBD2 (6 bases). The CDR3 is 14 residues long. Trimming took off 2 bases at V and 0 bases at J, with 9 bases between the two ends. CDR1 and CDR2 (germline): SGDLS, YYNGEE. The CDR3 DNA reads as TGTGCCAGCAGCGTTAGCGGAAACTCCTACGAGCAGTACTTC. This translates into CASSVSGNSYEQYF.

The V gene is TRBV10-1, the J gene TRBJ2-4; D possibly corresponds to TRBD2 (5 bases). This CDR3 is 13 amino acids long. V gave up 5 bases and J gave up 3 bases, with 8 bases separating them. CDR1 WNHNN and CDR2 SYGVQD come from the germline V gene (reference sequence). The CDR3 nucleotides read TGCGCCAGCAGTCGGGGAGACAAAAACATTCAGTACTTC. Translated: CASSRGDKNIQYF.

The chain has TRBV19 and TRBJ2-7; D gene unclear. V was cut by 0 bases and J by 2 bases, with 5 bases left in between. Germline lookup yields CDR1 LNHDA and CDR2 SQIVND (reference sequence). This CDR3 has 13 amino acids. The CDR3 coding sequence is TGTGCCAGTAGTATAGATGCGGCCTACGAGCAGTACTTC. Its translation: CASSIDAAYEQYF.

CDR3 bases: TGTGCCAGCAGCACGCGTGCGGGAGGAGCAACCGGGGAGCTGTTTTTT. Translation gives CASSTRAGGATGELFF. The genes are TRBV7-9 and TRBJ2-2; TRBD2 aligns across 8 bases. Losses at the gene ends were 5 bases for V and 5 bases for J; bases not matched to a gene: 10. CDR1 and CDR2 (germline): SEHNR, FQNEAQ (reference sequence). This CDR3 spans 16 amino acids.

As for this clone: One end of the junction is discordant with germline, which a read error may explain. The chain links TRBV7-9 to TRBJ2-6, with a tentative D call TRBD2 (5 bases). The CDR3 length is 17 residues. The germline gives CDR1 SEHNR, CDR2 FQNEAQ (reference sequence). The CDR3 is CSSSLERGPTGANVLTF. CDR3 in DNA: TGTTCCAGCAGCTTAGAAAGAGGGCCCACTGGGGCCAACGTCCTGACTTTC.

CDR3 in amino acids: CASNLRGPNTEAFF. CDR3 sequence (DNA): TGTGCCAGCAATCTCAGGGGCCCGAACACTGAAGCTTTCTTT. This chain joins TRBV2 and TRBJ1-1, with a possible D match to TRBD1 (6 bases). Per germline, CDR1 SNHLY and CDR2 FYNNEI. V lost 7 bases to trimming and J lost 1 base, with 13 bases between them. CDR3 length equals 14 residues.